This T cell receptor (beta chain) was documented in a study of post-analysis software for immune sequencing data (dated by TCRdb to between 2015 and 2016). Study-wide context: The recorded disease courses included relapsing-remitting, secondary progressive and progressive-relapsing multiple sclerosis, and some patients had no subtype annotation. A subset of samples was prepared in parallel using single-end sample barcoding, then pooled and co-amplified after Illumina adapter ligation. The multiple sclerosis patient repertoires were compared with more than 9 previously published healthy control repertoires from donors aged roughly 6 to 27 years.

In the case of this clonotype: No cognate antigen has been identified for it. Base quality data are lacking; no much larger clone is found one base away.

Study-wide conclusions, independent of this receptor: Strong co-clustering of samples prepared in the same batch was shown by direct clustering with F measure, prompting a batch-effect correction. Normalized Chao1 diversity was significantly lower in multiple sclerosis patients than controls, suggesting substantial peripheral T-cell clonal expansion. The multiple sclerosis patient group was slightly younger than the control group. Significantly higher frequencies in patients than in controls were found for roughly 5 TRBV segments, including TRBV5-6, TRBV5-1 and TRBV20-1.

The library was prepared using PCR. Reads for this sample came from an Illumina HiSeq 2500. Unique molecular identifiers were incorporated into TCR beta cDNA libraries to reduce PCR and sequencing biases. Some 500,000 cDNA molecules were obtained per 1 to 10 million input T cells, so each molecule approximated one T cell. The patient libraries were prepared and sequenced using the same protocol as the earlier healthy control dataset. Within a given batch, samples were prepared together, multiplexed and sequenced on the same HiSeq lane. The original pipeline was this. Raw barcoded reads were processed with MIGEC, and single-read molecular identifier groups were discarded before consensus assembly and CDR3 extraction. VDJtools was used for post-analysis of the clonotype tables, and diversity was normalized by down-sampling every dataset to the size of the smallest sample. To correct batch-related cross-sample contamination, repertoire overlap clustering matched CDR3 amino acid sequences but not nucleotide sequences. In-frame beta chains were kept once TCRdb had trimmed the public reads at Q25 with fastp and called clones with MiXCR. Rows merge per CDR3 protein into single entries with the most common DNA and genes. TCRdb's processing, not the authors' own work, is the source of the V and J calls. This sample has 380,000 or so distinct CDR3 sequences in its table, and less than 35% of those were observed once. The ten most abundant clones make up over 10% of the sample.

The germline V gene specifies LGHNA as CDR1 and YSLEER as CDR2. From the cysteine up to the phenylalanine, the CDR3 has a length of 17 residues. Just the 51-base CDR3 DNA is kept, in frame starting at base 1. Compared with germline, V lacks 3 bases and J lacks 3 bases; bases without a gene match: 11. To demonstrate the VDJtools post-analysis software, TCR beta repertoires were profiled from the peripheral blood of some 12 young patients with multiple sclerosis. The multiple sclerosis patients were children and adolescents ranging in age from roughly 6 to 16 years. The source is a girl between 5 and 17 years old with multiple sclerosis. The sample taken for sequencing was blood. The rearrangement combines TRBV4-3 with TRBJ2-3, and TRBD2 aligns with 8 junction nucleotides. In nucleotide form, the sequence is TGCGCCAGCAGCCAGGACTCCCTCGGGACTAGAACAGATACGCAGTATTTT. Its amino acids are CASSQDSLGTRTDTQYF.